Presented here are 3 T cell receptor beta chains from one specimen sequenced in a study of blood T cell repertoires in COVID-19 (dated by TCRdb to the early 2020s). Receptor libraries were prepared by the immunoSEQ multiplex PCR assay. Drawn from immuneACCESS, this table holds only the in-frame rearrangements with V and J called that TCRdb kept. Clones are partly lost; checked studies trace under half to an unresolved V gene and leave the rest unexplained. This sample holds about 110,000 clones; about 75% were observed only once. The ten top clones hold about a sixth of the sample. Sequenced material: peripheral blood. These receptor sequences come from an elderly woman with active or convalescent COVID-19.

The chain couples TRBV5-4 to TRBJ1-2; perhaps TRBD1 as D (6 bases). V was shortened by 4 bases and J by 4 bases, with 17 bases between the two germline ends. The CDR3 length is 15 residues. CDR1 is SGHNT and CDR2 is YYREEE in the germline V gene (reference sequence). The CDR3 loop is CASSPAPDRTYGYTF. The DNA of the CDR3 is TGTGCCAGCAGCCCGGCACCGGACAGAACCTATGGCTACACCTTC.

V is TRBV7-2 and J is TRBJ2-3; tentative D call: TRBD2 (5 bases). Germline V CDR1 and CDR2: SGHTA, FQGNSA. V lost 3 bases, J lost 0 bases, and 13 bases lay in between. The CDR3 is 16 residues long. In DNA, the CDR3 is TGTGCCAGCAGCTTTTCTAGCAGTAGAAGCACAGATACGCAGTATTTT. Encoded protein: CASSFSSSRSTDTQYF.

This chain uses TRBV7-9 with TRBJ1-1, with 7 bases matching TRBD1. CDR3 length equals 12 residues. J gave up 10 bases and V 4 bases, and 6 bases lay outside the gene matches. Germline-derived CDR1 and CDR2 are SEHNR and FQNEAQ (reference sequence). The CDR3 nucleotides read TGTGCCAGCAGCTCGCAACAGGGGTTAGCTTTCTTT. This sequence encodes CASSSQQGLAFF.